The sequence of this TCR beta chain was determined in a study of blood T cell repertoires in COVID-19. CDR3 length: 11 residues. Trimming left V 3 bases short and J 12 bases short, with 9 bases between. Germline V gene sequence: CDR1 SGHAT, CDR2 FQNNGV. Using immunoSEQ multiplex PCR, the repertoire was profiled, and TCRdb retains in-frame clones only, with some absent. This table has roughly 170,000 clones, almost 85% appearing once. The rearrangement uses TRBV11-2 and TRBJ2-1; D is uncertain. The clonotype was recovered from a man in his forties who had recovered from COVID-19. Material: peripheral blood. CDR3 coding DNA: TGTGCCAGCAGCTTTACGTGGCTGCAGTTCTTC. Amino acid sequence: CASSFTWLQFF. Combining the CDR3 with reference TRBV11-2 and TRBJ2-1 gives the whole variable domain EAGVAQSPRYKIIEKRQSVAFWCNPISGHATLYWYQQILGQGPKLLIQFQNNGVVDDSQLPKDRFSAERLKGVDSTLKIQPAKLEDSAVYLCASSFTWLQFFGPGTRLTVL.